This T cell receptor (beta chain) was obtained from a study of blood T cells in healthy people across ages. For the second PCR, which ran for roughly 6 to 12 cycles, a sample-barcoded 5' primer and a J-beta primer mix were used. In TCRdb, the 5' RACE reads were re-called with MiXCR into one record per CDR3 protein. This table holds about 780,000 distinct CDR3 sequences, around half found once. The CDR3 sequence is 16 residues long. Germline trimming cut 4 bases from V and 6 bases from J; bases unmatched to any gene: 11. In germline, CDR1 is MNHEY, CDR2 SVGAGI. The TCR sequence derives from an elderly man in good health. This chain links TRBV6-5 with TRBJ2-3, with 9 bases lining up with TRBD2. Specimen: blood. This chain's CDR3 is CASSSPGTSSGDTQYF. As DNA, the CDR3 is TGTGCCAGCAGTTCCCCCGGGACTAGCTCTGGGGATACGCAGTATTTT.